Shown below are 27 T cell receptor beta chains from a single sample sequenced in a study of shared clonotypes between healthy human individuals. The assay was immunoSEQ multiplex PCR, and TCRdb's table has in-frame clones only and misses some. The sample records about 700,000 clones, under 80% being singletons. Material for sequencing was memory CD4+ T cells sorted from blood. Subset meaning: CD45RA-negative fraction. The receptors stem from a woman in her 30s in good health.

This clone was recorded only once. The genes are TRBV19 and TRBJ2-1, with 11 bases fitting TRBD1. CDR1 and CDR2 (germline): LNHDA, SQIVND (reference sequence). CDR3 length: 17 amino acids. Trimming took 5 bases from V and 4 from J; bases not matched to a gene: 10. The CDR3 is CASSPQAGTGGYNEQFF. Here the CDR3 DNA reads TGTGCCAGTAGTCCACAAGCCGGGACAGGGGGTTACAATGAGCAGTTCTTC.

This clone was seen once. This chain joins TRBV2 and TRBJ2-4; D assignment may be TRBD1 or TRBD2 (5 bases each). The CDR3 extends over 13 amino acids. The germline V gene has CDR1 SNHLY and CDR2 FYNNEI. Trimming stripped 10 bases from V and 9 bases from J, with 19 bases between. CDR3 sequence: CATPRQGGRIQYF. The CDR3 region has the DNA TGTGCCACCCCTCGGCAGGGCGGGCGCATTCAGTACTTC.

The chain joins TRBV6-6 to TRBJ1-2; D is possibly TRBD1 (5 bases). There are 15 residues in the CDR3. Trimming left V 4 bases short and J 4 bases short, with 16 bases between. CDR1 is MNHNY, CDR2 SVGAGI, per germline (reference sequence). The CDR3 DNA sequence: TGTGCCAGCAGTTCCCGGGGGGGTAACGGCTATGGCTACACCTTC. Amino acid sequence: CASSSRGGNGYGYTF.

This clone was picked up a small number of times. The chain joins TRBV27 to TRBJ1-1; tentatively, D is TRBD1 (5 bases). The ends were cut back, 3 bases at V and 6 bases at J, with 17 bases in the middle. The CDR3 has 15 residues. Germline CDR1 MNHEY, CDR2 SMNVEV (reference sequence). The CDR3 loop reads CASSFRLSWDAEAFF. For the CDR3, the DNA is TGTGCCAGCAGTTTTAGGCTCTCCTGGGACGCTGAAGCTTTCTTT.

The J gene is TRBJ2-5, the V gene TRBV9, with 10 positions matching TRBD2. This CDR3 has 16 amino acids. V was clipped by 0 bases and J by 6 bases; unmatched bases: 8. Germline CDR1 reads SGDLS; CDR2 reads YYNGEE. The DNA for the CDR3 is TGTGCCAGCAGCGTAGTGGCTAGCGGGAGTGTGAAGACCCAGTACTTC. Protein product: CASSVVASGSVKTQYF. The entire variable domain, with the rest obtained from reference TRBV9 and TRBJ2-5, is as follows: DSGVTQTPKHLITATGQRVTLRCSPRSGDLSVYWYQQSLDQGLQFLIQYYNGEERAKGNILERFSAQQFPDLHSELNLSSLELGDSALYFCASSVVASGSVKTQYFGPGTRLLVL.

The chain joins TRBV7-8 to TRBJ2-6; D gene uncertain. The CDR3 loop spans 19 amino acids. Trimming stripped 2 bases from V and 6 bases from J, with 23 bases between. The germline gives CDR1 SGHVS, CDR2 FQNEAQ. The DNA of the CDR3 is TGTGCCAGCAGCTTATACGACCCTGGACGGGCTCTTGTGGCCAACGTCCTGACTTTC. As protein: CASSLYDPGRALVANVLTF.

This clone occurred once. The chain combines TRBV5-1 with TRBJ2-3; 13 bases match TRBD2. In germline, CDR1 is SGHRS, CDR2 YFSETQ. The J segment lost 3 bases and the V segment lost 4 bases, leaving 2 bases of the junction unmatched. This CDR3 region has 15 residues. The CDR3 bases are TGCGCCAGCAGCCCGACTAGCGGGAGGACAGATACGCAGTATTTT. Translated, it gives CASSPTSGRTDTQYF.

The chain links TRBV7-2 to TRBJ1-1; possible D gene TRBD1, 5 bases. Looked up from germline, CDR1 is SGHTA and CDR2 is FQGNSA. Trimming removed 3 bases at V and 2 bases at J, with 7 bases between. This CDR3 spans 13 amino acids. This chain's CDR3 is CASSFTGNTEAFF. Here the CDR3 DNA reads TGTGCCAGCAGCTTCACAGGAAACACTGAAGCTTTCTTT. Together with reference TRBV7-2 and TRBJ1-1, the CDR3 gives the full variable domain: GAGVSQSPSNKVTEKGKDVELRCDPISGHTALYWYRQSLGQGLEFLIYFQGNSAPDKSGLPSDRFSAERTGGSVSTLTIQRTQQEDSAVYLCASSFTGNTEAFFGQGTRLTVV.

The CDR3 region is CSPASGNEQFF. Written as DNA, the CDR3 is TGCAGCCCCGCTAGCGGCAATGAGCAGTTCTTC. This sequence joins TRBV20-1 and TRBJ2-1; 7 nucleotides agree with TRBD2. Germline CDR1 is DFQATT and CDR2 is SNEGSKA (reference sequence). This CDR3 has 11 amino acids.

The J gene is TRBJ1-2, the V gene TRBV19; weak D call: TRBD1 (6 bases). Germline V gives CDR1 LNHDA, CDR2 SQIVND (reference sequence). V was clipped by 4 bases and J by 2 bases, with 11 bases between them. The CDR3 runs to 14 residues. The CDR3 loop reads CASSRGTGNYGYTF. Here the CDR3 DNA reads TGTGCCAGTAGTAGAGGAACAGGGAACTATGGCTACACCTTC.

The rearrangement joins TRBV11-2 to TRBJ2-7; TRBD2 matches at 12 bases. The J segment lost 4 bases and the V segment lost 6 bases, leaving 4 bases of the junction unmatched. The CDR3 consists of 14 residues. Germline V gene lookup returns CDR1 SGHAT and CDR2 FQNNGV. The CDR3 loop reads CASRQLAGGYEQYF. CDR3 nucleotides: TGTGCCAGCAGGCAACTAGCGGGAGGTTACGAGCAGTACTTC.

This chain uses TRBV19 with TRBJ1-5, with D tentatively TRBD1 (5 bases). The V gene's germline CDR1 is LNHDA and CDR2 SQIVND (reference sequence). Between the trimmed V and J ends, which lost 0 bases and 0 bases, there was a span of 9 bases. This CDR3 contains 16 residues. CDR3 in DNA: TGTGCCAGTAGTATAGATGGGGGTTTTAGCAATCAGCCCCAGCATTTT. Protein product: CASSIDGGFSNQPQHF. The full variable domain, with the rest looked up from reference TRBV19 and TRBJ1-5, is DGGITQSPKYLFRKEGQNVTLSCEQNLNHDAMYWYRQDPGQGLRLIYYSQIVNDFQKGDIAEGYSVSREKKESFPLTVTSAQKNPTAFYLCASSIDGGFSNQPQHFGDGTRLSIL.

The chain is built from TRBV18 and TRBJ1-2; 7 nucleotides line up with TRBD1. The V gene end was trimmed by 3 bases and the J gene end by 4 bases; junction bases not matched to a gene: 8. The length of the CDR3 is 15 residues. The germline V gene encodes CDR1 KGHSH and CDR2 LQKENI. This chain's CDR3 is CASSPGPGGGYGYTF. CDR3 coding DNA: TGTGCCAGCTCACCTGGTCCAGGGGGGGGCTATGGCTACACCTTC.

The chain is built from TRBV4-2 and TRBJ2-2; D uncertain. The CDR3 has 12 residues. V lost 1 base and J 6 bases, leaving 3 bases between the germline ends. Per germline, CDR1 LGHNA and CDR2 YNFKEQ. CDR3 nucleotide sequence: TGTGCCAGCAGCCAAGGGCCCGGGGAGCTGTTTTTT. This translates into CASSQGPGELFF.

This clone was observed many times. The chain links TRBV11-1 to TRBJ2-7; 8 bases match TRBD1. V trimming: 3 bases; J trimming: 3 bases; junction bases outside the gene matches: 7. This CDR3 is 15 amino acids long. Germline loops: CDR1 SGHAT, CDR2 FQDESV (reference sequence). The CDR3 DNA follows: TGTGCCAGCAGCTTTAGACAGGGGCAATTCTACGAGCAGTACTTC. It codes for CASSFRQGQFYEQYF. Based on the CDR3 plus reference TRBV11-1 and TRBJ2-7, the full variable domain is EAEVAQSPRYKITEKSQAVAFWCDPISGHATLYWYRQILGQGPELLVQFQDESVVDDSQLPKDRFSAERLKGVDSTLKIQPAELGDSAMYLCASSFRQGQFYEQYFGPGTRLTVT.

About this clone itself: This sample includes further DNA sequences coding for the same CDR3. J is TRBJ2-1 and V is TRBV10-3, with D perhaps TRBD1 (6 bases). Germline CDR1 reads ENHRY; CDR2 reads SYGVKD. The CDR3 runs to 12 residues. V lost 3 bases and J lost 6, with 6 bases in between. The CDR3 nucleotides are TGTGCCATCAGTGAAGGGGGCAATGAGCAGTTCTTC. Translating gives CAISEGGNEQFF.

V gene TRBV5-1 combines with J gene TRBJ2-1; TRBD1 agrees at 8 bases. V lost 4 bases, J lost 6 bases, and 9 bases stayed unmatched. The germline V gene encodes CDR1 SGHRS and CDR2 YFSETQ. The CDR3 runs 15 residues. CDR3 DNA: TGCGCCAGCAGCCACCGACAGGGGCCCTCCAATGAGCAGTTCTTC. This translates into CASSHRQGPSNEQFF.

CDR3 nucleotide sequence: TGTGCCAGCAGCTTCTTCACGGGAAGGAGCATTACATACGAGCAGTACTTC. Protein: CASSFFTGRSITYEQYF. This rearrangement joins TRBV7-9 to TRBJ2-7, with D possibly being TRBD2 (5 bases). Trimming stripped 3 bases from V and 4 bases from J, with 22 bases between. The length of the CDR3 is 17 residues. Germline-derived CDR1 and CDR2 are SEHNR and FQNEAQ (reference sequence).

The CDR3 protein is CASSSSRVSREKLFF. Here the CDR3 DNA reads TGTGCCAGCAGCTCCTCAAGAGTGTCGCGTGAAAAACTGTTTTTT. This chain links TRBV7-2 with TRBJ1-4; the D is unclear. Trimming removed 4 bases at V and 7 bases at J, with 16 bases between. The CDR3 runs to 15 residues. Looked up from germline, CDR1 is SGHTA and CDR2 is FQGNSA.

This chain joins TRBV6-1 and TRBJ2-3; D gene unclear. Germline V gives CDR1 MNHNS, CDR2 SASEGT. There are 12 residues in the CDR3. V gave up 8 bases and J gave up 0 bases, with 6 bases separating them. CDR3 residues: CASRPSTDTQYF. The CDR3 DNA reads TGTGCCAGCCGCCCGAGCACAGATACGCAGTATTTT.

There are a few counts of this clone. The chain joins TRBV19 to TRBJ2-7; D may be TRBD2 (5 bases). Germline V gene sequence: CDR1 LNHDA, CDR2 SQIVND (reference sequence). This CDR3 region has 12 residues. The V end was cut by 3 bases, the J end by 7 bases, with 10 bases between. The CDR3 reads CASSMRGLEQYF. DNA of the CDR3: TGTGCCAGTAGTATGAGAGGGCTGGAGCAGTACTTC.

The rearrangement uses TRBV20-1 and TRBJ2-7; D is ambiguous. The V gene lost 6 bases and the J gene lost 4 bases, with 10 bases spanning the gap. The CDR3 spans 11 residues. In germline, CDR1 is DFQATT, CDR2 SNEGSKA (reference sequence). As DNA, the CDR3 is TGCAGTGCCCCGGACCAATACGAGCAGTACTTC. It codes for CSAPDQYEQYF.

This clone was detected a few times. This sequence joins TRBV19 and TRBJ2-1, with 13 bases matching TRBD2. The CDR3 runs 14 residues. After removal of 9 bases from V and 10 bases from J, the junction contained 9 bases not matched to a gene. Germline values: CDR1 LNHDA, CDR2 SQIVND (reference sequence). The CDR3 reads CARTGTSGDREQFF. CDR3 bases: TGTGCCAGGACCGGGACTAGCGGGGATAGGGAGCAGTTCTTC.

The V call is TRBV7-3, the J call TRBJ2-5; D unclear. The CDR3 extends over 15 amino acids. Per germline, CDR1 SGHTA and CDR2 FQGTGA. V lost 4 bases, J lost 5 bases, and 17 bases lay in between. CDR3 protein: CASSSNALVGETQYF. The CDR3 nucleotides read TGTGCCAGCAGCTCGAACGCTCTAGTGGGTGAGACCCAGTACTTC. Filled out from reference TRBV7-3 and TRBJ2-5, the complete variable domain reads GAGVSQTPSNKVTEKGKYVELRCDPISGHTALYWYRQSLGQGPEFLIYFQGTGAADDSGLPNDRFFAVRPEGSVSTLKIQRTERGDSAVYLCASSSNALVGETQYFGPGTRLLVL.

This clone was seen once. This sequence joins TRBV7-3 and TRBJ1-3; maybe TRBD1 (5 bases). This CDR3 comprises 16 residues. Germline CDR1 SGHTA, CDR2 FQGTGA. The ends were cut back, 0 bases at V and 0 bases at J, with 9 bases in the middle. CDR3 region: CASSLTAGGSGNTIYF. The CDR3 DNA reads TGTGCCAGCAGCTTAACTGCGGGGGGCTCTGGAAACACCATATATTTT.

This clone was picked up one time. The chain has TRBV6-1 and TRBJ2-7; no definite D call. This CDR3 contains 14 residues. V was pared by 3 bases and J by 9 bases, with 18 bases between. Germline values: CDR1 MNHNS, CDR2 SASEGT. The CDR3 spells CASSDLGIQGGQYF. In DNA, the CDR3 is TGTGCCAGCAGTGATTTGGGGATTCAAGGCGGGCAGTACTTC.

This clone was found once. The rearrangement links TRBV28 to TRBJ2-1; perhaps TRBD1 as D (5 bases). Germline assignment: CDR1 MDHEN and CDR2 SYDVKM. Trimming shortened V by 10 bases and J by 10 bases, and 14 bases separated the two germline ends. CDR3 size: 11 residues. CDR3 DNA sequence: TGTGCCATATATGGGGCTGGCGAGCAGTTCTTC. Amino acids: CAIYGAGEQFF.